A selection of T cell receptor beta chains follows, all from one sample in a study of CD8 T cells in Susac syndrome. Using its own MiXCR run on the immunoSEQ multiplex PCR reads, TCRdb lists one record per CDR3 protein. Of roughly 150,000 distinct CDR3 sequences listed, roughly 96% were seen once; the top ten hold 0.16%. What was sequenced was CD4+ T cells from PBMCs. The receptors stem from a human donor with Susac syndrome. CDR3s include the opening cysteine and the closing phenylalanine or tryptophan. The D gene is left open where the match is weak. Rows give clone size only sometimes, using once, few, many, or a class for an expanded clone.

d_gene: TRBD2; v_gene: TRBV13; abundance: .; j_gene: TRBJ2-3; CDR3aa: CASSPAGGRADTQYF; CDR3nt: TGTGCCAGCAGTCCCGCGGGGGGACGCGCAGATACGCAGTATTTT
d_gene: TRBD1; v_gene: TRBV20-1; abundance: .; j_gene: TRBJ2-2; CDR3aa: CSARGSGQGLSGELFF; CDR3nt: TGCAGTGCTAGAGGTTCAGGACAGGGGCTGTCCGGGGAGCTGTTTTTT
d_gene: .; v_gene: TRBV6-6; abundance: .; j_gene: TRBJ2-7; CDR3aa: CASGRVEGTEQYF; CDR3nt: TGTGCCAGCGGGCGGGTGGAGGGGACCGAGCAGTACTTC
d_gene: .; v_gene: TRBV29-1; abundance: once; j_gene: TRBJ2-5; CDR3aa: CSVVWGLETQYF; CDR3nt: TGCAGCGTTGTTTGGGGGCTTGAGACCCAGTACTTC
d_gene: .; v_gene: TRBV3-1; abundance: .; j_gene: TRBJ2-5; CDR3aa: CASSREDETQYF; CDR3nt: TGTGCCAGCAGCCGTGAGGATGAGACCCAGTACTTC
d_gene: .; v_gene: TRBV9; abundance: once; j_gene: TRBJ2-4; CDR3aa: CASSVMPGPPGNIQYF; CDR3nt: TGTGCCAGCAGCGTAATGCCCGGACCCCCCGGGAACATTCAGTACTTC
d_gene: TRBD1; v_gene: TRBV14; abundance: .; j_gene: TRBJ1-1; CDR3aa: CASSQDWDSYEAFF; CDR3nt: TGTGCCAGCAGCCAAGATTGGGACAGCTATGAAGCTTTCTTT
d_gene: TRBD1; v_gene: TRBV6-6; abundance: .; j_gene: TRBJ1-6; CDR3aa: CASSPLDRLSSPLHF; CDR3nt: TGTGCCAGCAGTCCCCTGGACAGGTTGAGTTCACCCCTCCACTTT
d_gene: .; v_gene: TRBV12-3/TRBV12-4; abundance: .; j_gene: TRBJ1-2; CDR3aa: CASSRDEKGYTF; CDR3nt: TGTGCCAGCAGCCGGGACGAGAAAGGCTACACCTTC
d_gene: .; v_gene: TRBV7-9; abundance: .; j_gene: TRBJ2-2; CDR3aa: CASSPKGGRGELFF; CDR3nt: TGTGCCAGCAGCCCCAAGGGTGGCCGCGGGGAGCTGTTTTTT
d_gene: .; v_gene: TRBV13; abundance: .; j_gene: TRBJ2-5; CDR3aa: CASSLGGGRMETQYF; CDR3nt: TGTGCCAGCAGCTTAGGCGGGGGGCGCATGGAGACCCAGTACTTC
d_gene: .; v_gene: TRBV9; abundance: .; j_gene: TRBJ2-5; CDR3aa: CASNPAADGRETQYF; CDR3nt: TGTGCCAGCAACCCAGCGGCGGACGGGCGGGAGACCCAGTACTTC
d_gene: .; v_gene: TRBV20-1; abundance: .; j_gene: TRBJ2-7; CDR3aa: CSAYRRSSYEQYF; CDR3nt: TGCAGTGCCTACAGGCGGAGCTCCTACGAGCAGTACTTC
d_gene: .; v_gene: TRBV12-3/TRBV12-4; abundance: .; j_gene: TRBJ1-2; CDR3aa: CASSRQAGYGYTF; CDR3nt: TGTGCCAGCAGTCGTCAGGCGGGCTATGGCTACACCTTC
d_gene: TRBD1; v_gene: TRBV20-1; abundance: .; j_gene: TRBJ2-1; CDR3aa: CSARGGGRGLVYEQFF; CDR3nt: TGCAGTGCTAGAGGGGGTGGCAGGGGGCTCGTGTATGAGCAGTTCTTC
d_gene: TRBD2; v_gene: TRBV6-4; abundance: .; j_gene: TRBJ2-1; CDR3aa: CASSGRTSGAPSSCNEQFF; CDR3nt: TGTGCCAGCAGTGGAAGGACTAGCGGGGCCCCCTCGAGCTGCAATGAGCAGTTCTTC
d_gene: TRBD2; v_gene: TRBV6-5; abundance: .; j_gene: TRBJ2-2; CDR3aa: CASSYASGGSNTGELFF; CDR3nt: TGTGCCAGCAGTTACGCTAGCGGGGGGTCTAACACCGGGGAGCTGTTTTTT
d_gene: TRBD1; v_gene: TRBV20-1; abundance: once; j_gene: TRBJ2-1; CDR3aa: CSAREGTGVYNEQFF; CDR3nt: TGCAGTGCTAGAGAAGGGACAGGGGTGTACAATGAGCAGTTCTTC
d_gene: TRBD2; v_gene: TRBV6-5; abundance: few; j_gene: TRBJ2-5; CDR3aa: CASSYLRTSGGETQYF; CDR3nt: TGTGCCAGCAGTTACCTACGGACTAGCGGGGGAGAGACCCAGTACTTC
d_gene: .; v_gene: TRBV27; abundance: .; j_gene: TRBJ1-2; CDR3aa: CASSLSIRDYTF; CDR3nt: TGTGCCAGCAGTTTATCCATCCGTGACTACACCTTC
d_gene: .; v_gene: TRBV29-1; abundance: .; j_gene: TRBJ2-3; CDR3aa: CSVVFLADTQYF; CDR3nt: TGCAGCGTTGTTTTCCTAGCGGATACGCAGTATTTT
d_gene: TRBD1; v_gene: TRBV7-2; abundance: .; j_gene: TRBJ1-2; CDR3aa: CASSLMRGPAYGYTF; CDR3nt: TGTGCCAGCAGCCTGATGAGGGGGCCAGCCTATGGCTACACCTTC
d_gene: TRBD1; v_gene: TRBV7-9; abundance: .; j_gene: TRBJ2-1; CDR3aa: CASSLGTANNEQFF; CDR3nt: TGTGCCAGCAGCCTAGGGACAGCCAACAATGAGCAGTTCTTC
d_gene: .; v_gene: TRBV15; abundance: .; j_gene: TRBJ1-2; CDR3aa: CATSRGGAGYTF; CDR3nt: TGTGCCACCAGCAGAGGGGGGGCTGGCTACACCTTC
d_gene: .; v_gene: TRBV9; abundance: .; j_gene: TRBJ2-3; CDR3aa: CASSVSLDTDTQYF; CDR3nt: TGTGCCAGCAGCGTAAGCCTAGACACAGATACGCAGTATTTT
d_gene: .; v_gene: TRBV14; abundance: .; j_gene: TRBJ2-5; CDR3aa: CASSQQTAYQETQYF; CDR3nt: TGTGCCAGCAGCCAACAGACAGCTTACCAAGAGACCCAGTACTTC
d_gene: .; v_gene: TRBV7-6; abundance: .; j_gene: TRBJ2-5; CDR3aa: CASSLGANQETQYF; CDR3nt: TGTGCCAGCAGCTTAGGAGCCAACCAAGAGACCCAGTACTTC
d_gene: .; v_gene: TRBV9; abundance: .; j_gene: TRBJ2-1; CDR3aa: CASSPRSDPPYNEQFF; CDR3nt: TGTGCCAGCAGCCCCCGTTCTGATCCTCCCTACAATGAGCAGTTCTTC
d_gene: .; v_gene: TRBV24-1; abundance: .; j_gene: TRBJ1-5; CDR3aa: CATSRQPQHF; CDR3nt: TGTGCCACCAGTCGGCAGCCCCAGCATTTT
d_gene: TRBD2; v_gene: TRBV29-1; abundance: .; j_gene: TRBJ2-5; CDR3aa: CSVNRGGGETQYF; CDR3nt: TGCAGCGTTAATCGGGGGGGCGGGGAGACCCAGTACTTC
d_gene: TRBD1; v_gene: TRBV7-3; abundance: .; j_gene: TRBJ1-2; CDR3aa: CASSRTGQGVGYTF; CDR3nt: TGTGCCAGCAGCAGAACGGGACAGGGCGTGGGCTACACCTTC
d_gene: .; v_gene: TRBV19; abundance: .; j_gene: TRBJ2-7; CDR3aa: CASSIAAGQLYEQYF; CDR3nt: TGTGCCAGTAGTATTGCGGCAGGACAGCTCTACGAGCAGTACTTC
d_gene: .; v_gene: TRBV6-5; abundance: .; j_gene: TRBJ2-3; CDR3aa: CASTAGASTDTQYF; CDR3nt: TGTGCCAGCACGGCGGGGGCTAGCACAGATACGCAGTATTTT
d_gene: .; v_gene: TRBV2; abundance: .; j_gene: TRBJ2-1; CDR3aa: CASSPLPPSYNEQFF; CDR3nt: TGTGCCAGCAGCCCCCTGCCGCCAAGCTACAATGAGCAGTTCTTC
d_gene: .; v_gene: TRBV29-1; abundance: .; j_gene: TRBJ2-5; CDR3aa: CSVAPGQKETQYF; CDR3nt: TGCAGCGTTGCCCCCGGACAAAAAGAGACCCAGTACTTC
d_gene: .; v_gene: TRBV11-2; abundance: .; j_gene: TRBJ1-2; CDR3aa: CASSFSPPGVGYTF; CDR3nt: TGTGCCAGCAGCTTTTCGCCCCCCGGGGTCGGCTACACCTTC
d_gene: .; v_gene: TRBV10-3; abundance: .; j_gene: TRBJ1-3; CDR3aa: CAISDPSGNTIYF; CDR3nt: TGTGCCATCAGTGACCCCTCTGGAAACACCATATATTTT
d_gene: .; v_gene: TRBV4-2; abundance: .; j_gene: TRBJ2-4; CDR3aa: CASSQDLGGDDIQYF; CDR3nt: TGTGCCAGCAGCCAAGATCTAGGCGGGGATGACATTCAGTACTTC
d_gene: TRBD2; v_gene: TRBV9; abundance: .; j_gene: TRBJ2-1; CDR3aa: CASSGAGTSGYNEQFF; CDR3nt: TGTGCCAGCAGCGGCGCAGGGACTAGCGGTTACAATGAGCAGTTCTTC
d_gene: .; v_gene: TRBV25-1; abundance: .; j_gene: TRBJ2-7; CDR3aa: CASSGAYEQYF; CDR3nt: TGTGCCAGCAGTGGGGCTTACGAGCAGTACTTC
d_gene: .; v_gene: TRBV4-2; abundance: .; j_gene: TRBJ2-7; CDR3aa: CASSPLTPVGSYEQYF; CDR3nt: TGTGCCAGCAGCCCCTTAACTCCCGTCGGCTCCTACGAGCAGTACTTC
d_gene: .; v_gene: TRBV7-3; abundance: .; j_gene: TRBJ2-3; CDR3aa: CASSLTRLSGTQYF; CDR3nt: TGTGCCAGCAGCTTAACGCGCCTTTCCGGTACGCAGTATTTT
d_gene: .; v_gene: TRBV27; abundance: .; j_gene: TRBJ2-7; CDR3aa: CASSRPGDTYEQYF; CDR3nt: TGTGCCAGCAGCCGCCCCGGGGACACCTACGAGCAGTACTTC
d_gene: .; v_gene: TRBV5-1; abundance: .; j_gene: TRBJ2-5; CDR3aa: CASSSFRGSETQYF; CDR3nt: TGCGCCAGCAGCTCATTCAGGGGAAGCGAGACCCAGTACTTC
d_gene: .; v_gene: TRBV29-1; abundance: once; j_gene: TRBJ2-5; CDR3aa: CSLARGQETQYF; CDR3nt: TGCAGCCTAGCCCGGGGGCAAGAGACCCAGTACTTC
d_gene: .; v_gene: TRBV5-6; abundance: .; j_gene: TRBJ1-1; CDR3aa: CASSTAGAGGTEAFF; CDR3nt: TGTGCCAGCAGCACGGCCGGGGCCGGGGGCACTGAAGCTTTCTTT
d_gene: TRBD1; v_gene: TRBV20-1; abundance: .; j_gene: TRBJ1-6; CDR3aa: CSARLPGQGNSPLHF; CDR3nt: TGCAGTGCTAGACTGCCGGGACAGGGTAATTCACCCCTCCACTTT
d_gene: TRBD2; v_gene: TRBV20-1; abundance: .; j_gene: TRBJ2-3; CDR3aa: CSVRTSGADTQYF; CDR3nt: TGCAGTGTCCGGACTAGCGGGGCAGATACGCAGTATTTT
d_gene: .; v_gene: TRBV9; abundance: .; j_gene: TRBJ2-5; CDR3aa: CASSAESTPETQYF; CDR3nt: TGTGCCAGCAGCGCGGAGTCCACCCCCGAGACCCAGTACTTC
d_gene: .; v_gene: TRBV30; abundance: .; j_gene: TRBJ2-1; CDR3aa: CAWSVGPPDNEQFF; CDR3nt: TGTGCCTGGAGTGTAGGCCCCCCAGACAATGAGCAGTTCTTC
d_gene: .; v_gene: TRBV18; abundance: .; j_gene: TRBJ2-3; CDR3aa: CASSPSQGRGTDTLYF; CDR3nt: TGTGCCAGCTCACCCTCCCAGGGGCGTGGCACAGATACGCTCTATTTT
d_gene: .; v_gene: TRBV27; abundance: .; j_gene: TRBJ2-4; CDR3aa: CASSLGGPVDIQYF; CDR3nt: TGTGCCAGCAGTTTAGGCGGCCCCGTAGACATTCAGTACTTC
d_gene: .; v_gene: TRBV20-1; abundance: .; j_gene: TRBJ2-7; CDR3aa: CSAPGRSSYEQYF; CDR3nt: TGCAGTGCCCCTGGGAGGAGCTCCTACGAGCAGTACTTC
d_gene: .; v_gene: TRBV29-1; abundance: .; j_gene: TRBJ2-6; CDR3aa: CSVEEGRWGISSGANVLTF; CDR3nt: TGCAGCGTTGAAGAGGGCCGGTGGGGGATTAGCTCTGGGGCCAACGTCCTGACTTTC
d_gene: .; v_gene: TRBV5-6; abundance: .; j_gene: TRBJ1-1; CDR3aa: CASSLELPMNTEAFF; CDR3nt: TGTGCCAGCAGCTTGGAGCTGCCTATGAACACTGAAGCTTTCTTT
d_gene: .; v_gene: TRBV7-6; abundance: .; j_gene: TRBJ1-2; CDR3aa: CASSFGQNGYTF; CDR3nt: TGTGCCAGCAGCTTTGGTCAAAATGGCTACACCTTC
d_gene: TRBD2; v_gene: TRBV20-1; abundance: .; j_gene: TRBJ2-5; CDR3aa: CSAHTGTSAETQYF; CDR3nt: TGCAGTGCTCACACCGGGACTAGTGCGGAGACCCAGTACTTC
d_gene: .; v_gene: TRBV6-2/TRBV6-3; abundance: .; j_gene: TRBJ2-5; CDR3aa: CASGRNQETQYF; CDR3nt: TGTGCCAGCGGGAGGAACCAAGAGACCCAGTACTTC
d_gene: TRBD1; v_gene: TRBV2; abundance: once; j_gene: TRBJ1-2; CDR3aa: CAKTGDRYGYTF; CDR3nt: TGTGCCAAGACAGGGGACCGCTATGGCTACACCTTC